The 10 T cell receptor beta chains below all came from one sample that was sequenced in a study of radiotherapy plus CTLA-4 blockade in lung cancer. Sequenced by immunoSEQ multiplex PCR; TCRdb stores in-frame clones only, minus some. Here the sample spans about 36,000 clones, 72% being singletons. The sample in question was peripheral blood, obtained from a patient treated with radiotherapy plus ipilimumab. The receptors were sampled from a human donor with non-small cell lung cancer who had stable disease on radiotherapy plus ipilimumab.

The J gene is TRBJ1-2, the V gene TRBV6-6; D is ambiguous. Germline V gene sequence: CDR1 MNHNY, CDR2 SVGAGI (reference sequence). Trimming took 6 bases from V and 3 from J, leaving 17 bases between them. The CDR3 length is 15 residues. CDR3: CASRRSRGGDYGYTF. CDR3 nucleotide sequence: TGTGCCAGCAGGCGATCGCGGGGTGGGGACTATGGCTACACCTTC.

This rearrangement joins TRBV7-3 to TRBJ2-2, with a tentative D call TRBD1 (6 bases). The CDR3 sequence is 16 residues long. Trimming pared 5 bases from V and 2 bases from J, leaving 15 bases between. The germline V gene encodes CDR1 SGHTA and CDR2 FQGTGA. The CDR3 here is CASSPAGTKNTGELFF. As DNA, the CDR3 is TGTGCCAGCAGCCCCGCCGGGACAAAAAACACCGGGGAGCTGTTTTTT. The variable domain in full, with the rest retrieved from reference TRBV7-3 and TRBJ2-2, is GAGVSQTPSNKVTEKGKYVELRCDPISGHTALYWYRQSLGQGPEFLIYFQGTGAADDSGLPNDRFFAVRPEGSVSTLKIQRTERGDSAVYLCASSPAGTKNTGELFFGEGSRLTVL.

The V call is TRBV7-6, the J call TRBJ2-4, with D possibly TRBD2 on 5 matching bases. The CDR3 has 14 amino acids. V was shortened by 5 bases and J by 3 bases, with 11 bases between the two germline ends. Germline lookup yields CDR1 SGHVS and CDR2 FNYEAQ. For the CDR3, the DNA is TGTGCCAGCAGCCCCGGGGTGGGCAAAAACATTCAGTACTTC. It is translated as CASSPGVGKNIQYF. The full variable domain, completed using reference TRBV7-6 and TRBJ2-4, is GAGVSQSPRYKVTKRGQDVALRCDPISGHVSLYWYRQALGQGPEFLTYFNYEAQQDKSGLPNDRFSAERPEGSISTLTIQRTEQRDSAMYRCASSPGVGKNIQYFGAGTRLSVL.

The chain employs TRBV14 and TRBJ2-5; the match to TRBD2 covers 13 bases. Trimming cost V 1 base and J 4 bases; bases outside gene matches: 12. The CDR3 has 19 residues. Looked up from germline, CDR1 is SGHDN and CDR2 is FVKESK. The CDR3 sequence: CASSQGKNWGLAGTETQYF. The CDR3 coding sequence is TGTGCCAGCAGCCAAGGAAAAAATTGGGGACTAGCGGGGACAGAGACCCAGTACTTC. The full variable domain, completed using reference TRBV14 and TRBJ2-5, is EAGVTQFPSHSVIEKGQTVTLRCDPISGHDNLYWYRRVMGKEIKFLLHFVKESKQDESGMPNNRFLAERTGGTYSTLKVQPAELEDSGVYFCASSQGKNWGLAGTETQYFGPGTRLLVL.

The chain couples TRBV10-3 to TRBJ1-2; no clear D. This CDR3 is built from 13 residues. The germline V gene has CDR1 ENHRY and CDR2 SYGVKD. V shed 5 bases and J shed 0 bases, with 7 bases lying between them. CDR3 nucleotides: TGTGCCATCAGTTCCAGTACTAACTATGGCTACACCTTC. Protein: CAISSSTNYGYTF.

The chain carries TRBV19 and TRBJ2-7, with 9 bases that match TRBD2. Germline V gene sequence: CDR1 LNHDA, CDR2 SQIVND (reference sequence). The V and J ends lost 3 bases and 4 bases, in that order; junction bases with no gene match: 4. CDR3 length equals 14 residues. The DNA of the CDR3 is TGTGCCAGTAGTATGCGGGGGGGCCGGTACGAGCAGTACTTC. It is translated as CASSMRGGRYEQYF.

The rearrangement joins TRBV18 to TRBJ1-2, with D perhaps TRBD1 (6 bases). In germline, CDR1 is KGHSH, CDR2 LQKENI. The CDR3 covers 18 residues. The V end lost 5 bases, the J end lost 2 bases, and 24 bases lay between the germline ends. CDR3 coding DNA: TGTGCCAGCTCAACCAGTATGGGACAACTCGCCCGGAACTATGGCTACACCTTC. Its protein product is CASSTSMGQLARNYGYTF.

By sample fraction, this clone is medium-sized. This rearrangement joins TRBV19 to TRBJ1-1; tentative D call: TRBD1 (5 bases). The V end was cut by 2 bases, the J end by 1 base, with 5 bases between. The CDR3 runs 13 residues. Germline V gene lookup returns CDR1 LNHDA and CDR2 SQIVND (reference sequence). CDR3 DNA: TGTGCCAGTAGTATAACAGGGAACACTGAAGCTTTCTTT. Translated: CASSITGNTEAFF.

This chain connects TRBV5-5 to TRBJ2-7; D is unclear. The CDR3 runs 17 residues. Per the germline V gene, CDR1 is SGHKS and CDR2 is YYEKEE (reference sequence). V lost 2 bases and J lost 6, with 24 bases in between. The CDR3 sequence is CASSFLGSPQLHGEQYF. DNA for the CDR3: TGTGCCAGCAGCTTTCTTGGCTCACCCCAACTACACGGCGAGCAGTACTTC.

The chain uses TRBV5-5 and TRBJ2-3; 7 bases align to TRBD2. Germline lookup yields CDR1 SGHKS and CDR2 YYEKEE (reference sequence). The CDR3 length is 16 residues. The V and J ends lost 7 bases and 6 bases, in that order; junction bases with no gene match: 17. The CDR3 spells CASLNTRRGSLDTQYF. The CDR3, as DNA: TGTGCCAGCCTCAACACTCGGCGGGGGAGCTTGGATACGCAGTATTTT.